The entry that follows covers one TCR beta chain sequence. Its antigen is not identified. Germline V gene data show CDR1 as SNHLY and CDR2 as FYNNEI. The CDR3 is made up of 14 amino acids. V was pared by 1 base and J by 4 bases, with 11 bases between. The data belong to a study of CD8+CD57+ T cells in acquired aplastic anemia. Study as a whole: Roughly 3 ug was the average amount of DNA from sorted CD4+ and CD8+ cells.

Using genomic DNA as the template, TCR beta VDJ and CDR3 profiling was carried out. MiXCR, applied by TCRdb to the reads, yields one record per CDR3 protein. This sample has 450,000 to 600,000 distinct CDR3 sequences, with more than 25% found just once. Before being chosen for sequencing, patients had shown CD8+CD57+ cell expansion by flow cytometry. Study-wide findings and caveats: Patients and controls were found to share fewer than 35 CD8+ CDR3 sequences.

Input material: sorted CD4+, CD8+, or CD8+CD57+ T cells (not recorded which) from PBMCs. The clonotype comes from a human donor with aplastic anemia. This chain connects TRBV2 to TRBJ2-7; D is possibly TRBD2 (6 bases). CDR3 nucleotides: TGTGCCAGCAGTGAAGGGGACTTGGAATACGAGCAGTACTTC. Amino acids: CASSEGDLEYEQYF.